This T cell receptor beta chain was documented in a study of blood T cells in healthy people across ages. Study-level findings and limits: It was found that TCR beta diversity correlated strongly with the percentage of naive T cells.

Note on this clonotype: What it binds is not known.

Through a sample-barcoded 5' primer and a J-beta primer mix, a second PCR was run for about 7 to 12 cycles. One entry per CDR3 protein, called by TCRdb with MiXCR from the 5' RACE reads. The sample carries 1,800,000 or so distinct CDR3 sequences, approximately 40% recorded once. Trimming left V 0 bases short and J 5 bases short, with 10 bases between. The CDR3 has 14 amino acids. CDR1 and CDR2 (germline): SGHTA, FQGNSA. The gene calls are TRBV7-2 and TRBJ1-2; D unclear. The material sequenced was blood. The receptor comes from a human donor in good health. DNA of the CDR3: TGTGCCAGCAGCTTAGCGCTGTCGACGTATGGCTACACCTTC. It is translated as CASSLALSTYGYTF.